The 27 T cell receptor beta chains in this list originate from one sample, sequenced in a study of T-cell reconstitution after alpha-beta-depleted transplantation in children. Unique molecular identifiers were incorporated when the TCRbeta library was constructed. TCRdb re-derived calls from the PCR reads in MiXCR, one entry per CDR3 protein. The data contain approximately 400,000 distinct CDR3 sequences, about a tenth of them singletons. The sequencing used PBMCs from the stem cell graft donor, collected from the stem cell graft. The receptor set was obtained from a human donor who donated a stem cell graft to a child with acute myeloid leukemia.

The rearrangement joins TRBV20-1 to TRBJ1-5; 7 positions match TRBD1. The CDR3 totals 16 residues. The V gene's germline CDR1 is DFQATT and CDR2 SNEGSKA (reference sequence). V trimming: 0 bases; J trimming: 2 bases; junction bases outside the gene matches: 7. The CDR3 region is CSARDLRGGRNQPQHF. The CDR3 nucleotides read TGCAGTGCTAGAGATCTCAGGGGGGGACGCAATCAGCCCCAGCATTTT.

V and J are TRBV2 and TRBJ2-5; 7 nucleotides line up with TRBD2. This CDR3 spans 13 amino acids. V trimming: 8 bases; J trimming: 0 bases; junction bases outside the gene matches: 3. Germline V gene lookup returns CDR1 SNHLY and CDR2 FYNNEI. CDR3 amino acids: CASRGVYQETQYF. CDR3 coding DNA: TGTGCCAGCCGGGGGGTGTACCAAGAGACCCAGTACTTC.

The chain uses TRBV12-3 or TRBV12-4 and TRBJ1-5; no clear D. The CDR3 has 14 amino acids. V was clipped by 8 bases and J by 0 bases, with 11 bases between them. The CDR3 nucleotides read TGTGCCAGCTCGGGCTTGGATAGCAATCAGCCCCAGCATTTT. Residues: CASSGLDSNQPQHF.

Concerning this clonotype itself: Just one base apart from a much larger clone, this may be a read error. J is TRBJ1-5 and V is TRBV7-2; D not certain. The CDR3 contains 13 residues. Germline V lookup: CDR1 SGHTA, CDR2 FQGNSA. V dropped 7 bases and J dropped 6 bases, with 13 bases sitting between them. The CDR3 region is CASTATGSQPQHF. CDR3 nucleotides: TGTGCCAGCACCGCCACGGGGTCTCAGCCCCAGCATTTT. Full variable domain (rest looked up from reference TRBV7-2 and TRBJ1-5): GAGVSQSPSNKVTEKGKDVELRCDPISGHTALYWYRQSLGQGLEFLIYFQGNSAPDKSGLPSDRFSAERTGGSVSTLTIQRTQQEDSAVYLCASTATGSQPQHFGDGTRLSIL.

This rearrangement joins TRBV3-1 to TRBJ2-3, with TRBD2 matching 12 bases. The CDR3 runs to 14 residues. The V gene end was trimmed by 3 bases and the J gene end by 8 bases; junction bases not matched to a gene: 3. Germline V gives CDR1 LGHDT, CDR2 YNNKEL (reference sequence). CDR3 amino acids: CASSQGLAGVTQYF. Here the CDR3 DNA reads TGTGCCAGCAGCCAGGGACTAGCGGGTGTTACGCAGTATTTT.

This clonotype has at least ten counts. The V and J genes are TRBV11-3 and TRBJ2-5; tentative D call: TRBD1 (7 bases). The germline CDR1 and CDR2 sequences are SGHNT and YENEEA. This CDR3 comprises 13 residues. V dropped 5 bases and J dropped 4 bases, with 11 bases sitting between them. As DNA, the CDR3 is TGTGCCAGCAGCCCTCAGGGGGGAGAGACCCAGTACTTC. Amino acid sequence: CASSPQGGETQYF.

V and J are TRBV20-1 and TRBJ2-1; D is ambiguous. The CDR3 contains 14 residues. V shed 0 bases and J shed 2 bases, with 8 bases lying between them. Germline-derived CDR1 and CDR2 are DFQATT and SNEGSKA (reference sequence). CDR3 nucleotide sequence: TGCAGTGCTAGAGATATCGCGACCTACAATGAGCAGTTCTTC. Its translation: CSARDIATYNEQFF.

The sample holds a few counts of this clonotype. CDR3 coding DNA: TGTGCCAGCAGTTACTCAGCGCGGGAAAATGAGCAGTTCTTC. Amino acids: CASSYSARENEQFF. The chain employs TRBV6-5 and TRBJ2-1, with D possibly matching TRBD2 (6 bases). Germline CDR1 reads MNHEY; CDR2 reads SVGAGI. The CDR3 has 14 amino acids. The V end was cut by 0 bases, the J end by 7 bases, with 10 bases between.

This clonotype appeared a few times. CDR3: CASRTTSGRTHNEQFF. The CDR3, as DNA: TGTGCCAGCAGGACAACAAGCGGGAGAACCCACAATGAGCAGTTCTTC. The V and J genes are TRBV6-2 or TRBV6-3 and TRBJ2-1, with TRBD2 matching 8 bases. Trimming removed 6 bases from V and 5 bases from J; junction bases left unmatched: 12. This CDR3 is built from 16 residues. CDR1 and CDR2 from the germline V gene are MNHEY and SVGEGT.

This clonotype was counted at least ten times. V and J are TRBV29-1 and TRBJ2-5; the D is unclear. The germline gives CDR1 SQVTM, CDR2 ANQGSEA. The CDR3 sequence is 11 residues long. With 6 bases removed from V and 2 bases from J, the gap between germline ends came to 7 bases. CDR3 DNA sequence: TGCAGCGTAAAGTTTCAAGAGACCCAGTACTTC. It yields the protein CSVKFQETQYF.

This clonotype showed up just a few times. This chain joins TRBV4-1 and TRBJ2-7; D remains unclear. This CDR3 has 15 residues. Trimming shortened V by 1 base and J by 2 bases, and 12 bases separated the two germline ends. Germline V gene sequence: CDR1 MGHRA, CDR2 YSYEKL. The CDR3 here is CASSQVATEPYEQYF. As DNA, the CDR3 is TGCGCCAGCAGCCAAGTCGCCACCGAACCCTACGAGCAGTACTTC.

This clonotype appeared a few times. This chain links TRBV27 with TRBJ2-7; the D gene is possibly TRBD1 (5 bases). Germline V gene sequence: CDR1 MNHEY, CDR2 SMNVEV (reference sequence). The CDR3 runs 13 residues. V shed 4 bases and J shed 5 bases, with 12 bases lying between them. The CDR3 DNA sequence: TGTGCCAGCAGTTCCGTAGTAGGGGACGAGCAGTACTTC. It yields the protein CASSSVVGDEQYF.

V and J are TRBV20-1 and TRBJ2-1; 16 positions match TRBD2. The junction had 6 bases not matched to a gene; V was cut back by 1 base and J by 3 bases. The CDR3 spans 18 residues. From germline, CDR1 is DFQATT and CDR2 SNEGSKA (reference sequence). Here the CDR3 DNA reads TGCAGTGCTAGAGTTGGGACTAGCGGGAGGGCCTTCTACAATGAGCAGTTCTTC. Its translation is CSARVGTSGRAFYNEQFF.

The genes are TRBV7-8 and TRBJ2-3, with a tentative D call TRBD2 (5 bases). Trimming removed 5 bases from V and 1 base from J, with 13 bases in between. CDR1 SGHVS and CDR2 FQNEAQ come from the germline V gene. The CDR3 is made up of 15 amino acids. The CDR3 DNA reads TGTGCCAGCAGCCCCCATCTAGCTGGCACAGATACGCAGTATTTT. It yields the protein CASSPHLAGTDTQYF.

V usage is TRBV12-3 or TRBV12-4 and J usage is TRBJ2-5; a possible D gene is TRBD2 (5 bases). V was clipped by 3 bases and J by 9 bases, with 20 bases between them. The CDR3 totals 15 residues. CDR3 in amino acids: CASSLDSGRSEAQYF. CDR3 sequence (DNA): TGTGCCAGCAGTTTGGACTCTGGCCGTAGTGAGGCCCAGTACTTC.

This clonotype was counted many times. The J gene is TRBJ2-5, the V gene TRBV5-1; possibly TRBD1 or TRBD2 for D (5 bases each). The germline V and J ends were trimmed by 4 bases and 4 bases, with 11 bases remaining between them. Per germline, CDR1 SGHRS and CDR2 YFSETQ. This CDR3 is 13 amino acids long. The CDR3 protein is CASSQPGRETQYF. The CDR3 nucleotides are TGCGCCAGCAGCCAACCGGGACGAGAGACCCAGTACTTC.

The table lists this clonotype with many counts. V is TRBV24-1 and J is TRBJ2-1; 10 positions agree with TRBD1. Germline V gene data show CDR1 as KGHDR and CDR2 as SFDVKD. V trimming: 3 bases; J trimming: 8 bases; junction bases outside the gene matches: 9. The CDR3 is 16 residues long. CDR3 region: CATSDQGTGVVDEQFF. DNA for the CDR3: TGTGCCACCAGTGATCAAGGGACAGGGGTCGTGGATGAGCAGTTCTTC.

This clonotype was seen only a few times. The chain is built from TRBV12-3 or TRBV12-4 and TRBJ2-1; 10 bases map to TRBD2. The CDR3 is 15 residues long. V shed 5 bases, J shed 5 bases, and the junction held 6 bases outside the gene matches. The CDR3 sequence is CASSARTSGNNEQFF. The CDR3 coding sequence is TGTGCCAGCAGTGCTAGGACTAGCGGTAACAATGAGCAGTTCTTC.

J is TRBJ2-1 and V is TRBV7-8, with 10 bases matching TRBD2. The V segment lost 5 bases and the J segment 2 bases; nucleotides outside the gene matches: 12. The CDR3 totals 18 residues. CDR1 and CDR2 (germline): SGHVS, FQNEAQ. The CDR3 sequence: CASSRSGRGLGAYNEQFF. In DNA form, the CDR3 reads TGTGCCAGCAGCCGGAGCGGGAGGGGGTTAGGGGCCTACAATGAGCAGTTCTTC.

CDR3 DNA sequence: TGTGCCTGGAGCACAGGAGGCGGCACAGATACGCAGTATTTT. Its protein product is CAWSTGGGTDTQYF. This chain uses TRBV30 with TRBJ2-3; either TRBD1 or TRBD2 may fit D (5 bases each). V lost 3 bases to trimming and J lost 1 base, with 11 bases between them. CDR3 size: 14 residues. Germline CDR1 and CDR2: GTSNPN and SVGIG (reference sequence).

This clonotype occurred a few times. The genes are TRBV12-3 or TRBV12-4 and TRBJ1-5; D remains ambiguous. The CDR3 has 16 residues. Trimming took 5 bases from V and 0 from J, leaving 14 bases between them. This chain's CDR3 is CASSLGGLYSNQPQHF. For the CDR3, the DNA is TGTGCCAGCAGTCTGGGTGGACTTTATAGCAATCAGCCCCAGCATTTT.

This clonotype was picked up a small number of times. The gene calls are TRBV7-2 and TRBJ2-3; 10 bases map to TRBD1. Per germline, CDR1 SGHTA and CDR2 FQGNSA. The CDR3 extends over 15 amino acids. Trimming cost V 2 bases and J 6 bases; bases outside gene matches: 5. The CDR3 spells CASSLTGTGADTQYF. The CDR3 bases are TGTGCCAGCAGCTTAACCGGGACAGGGGCCGATACGCAGTATTTT.

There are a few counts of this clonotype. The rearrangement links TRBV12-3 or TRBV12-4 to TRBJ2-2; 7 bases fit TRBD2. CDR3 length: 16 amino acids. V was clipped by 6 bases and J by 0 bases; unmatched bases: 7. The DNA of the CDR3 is TGTGCCAGCAGCTATTATGGGGGGGCGAACACCGGGGAGCTGTTTTTT. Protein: CASSYYGGANTGELFF.

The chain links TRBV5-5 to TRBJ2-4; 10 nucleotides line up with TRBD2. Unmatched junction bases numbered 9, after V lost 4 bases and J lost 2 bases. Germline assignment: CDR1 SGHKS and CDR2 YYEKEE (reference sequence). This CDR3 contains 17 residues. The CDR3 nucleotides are TGTGCCAGCAGCCCACTCCCTAGCGGGGGTTCCAAAAACATTCAGTACTTC. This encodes CASSPLPSGGSKNIQYF.

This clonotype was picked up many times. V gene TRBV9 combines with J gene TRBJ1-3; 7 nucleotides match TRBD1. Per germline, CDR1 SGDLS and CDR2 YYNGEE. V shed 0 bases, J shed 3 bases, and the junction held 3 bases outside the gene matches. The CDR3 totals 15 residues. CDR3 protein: CASSVDGTVGNTIYF. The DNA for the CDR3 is TGTGCCAGCAGCGTAGATGGGACAGTTGGAAACACCATATATTTT.

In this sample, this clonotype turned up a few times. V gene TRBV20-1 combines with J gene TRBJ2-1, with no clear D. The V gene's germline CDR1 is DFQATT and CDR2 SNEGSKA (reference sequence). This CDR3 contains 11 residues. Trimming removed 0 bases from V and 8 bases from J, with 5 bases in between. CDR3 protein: CSARDRDEQFF. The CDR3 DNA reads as TGCAGTGCTAGAGACCGGGATGAGCAGTTCTTC.

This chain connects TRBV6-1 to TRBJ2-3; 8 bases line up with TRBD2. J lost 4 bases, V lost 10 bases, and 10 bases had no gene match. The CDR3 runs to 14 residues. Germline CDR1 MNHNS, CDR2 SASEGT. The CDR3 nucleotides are TGTGCCACACGTAGCGGGGAGGGGGCAGATACGCAGTATTTT. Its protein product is CATRSGEGADTQYF.